This T cell receptor (beta chain) was recovered during a study of shared clonotypes between healthy human individuals. Overall study results and limits: Despite large depth, sorted-subset datasets appeared incompletely sequenced.

The CDR3 consists of 12 residues. V lost 0 bases, J lost 4 bases, and 2 bases lay in between. The germline V gene encodes CDR1 SGHNT and CDR2 YYREEE (reference sequence). This clone was seen a single time. Antigen specificity is unknown. Adult donors, all healthy and HIV-negative, had no recent acute infections or vaccinations. Sorted-subset replicate PCR reactions were performed with roughly 200 ng DNA, corresponding to about 30,000 T cell genomes. Using immunoSEQ multiplex PCR, the repertoire was profiled, and TCRdb retains in-frame clones only, with some absent. This table has millions of clones, 85% to 95% appearing once.

The TCR comes from a man younger than 30 in good health. The genes are TRBV5-4 and TRBJ1-5; D is unresolved. Material: naive CD4+ T cells sorted from blood. This sample's subset: CD45RA+ positively selected. The CDR3 is CASSLENQPQHF. CDR3 DNA: TGTGCCAGCAGCTTGGAGAATCAGCCCCAGCATTTT.